This T cell receptor beta chain originates from a study of T-cell reconstitution after alpha-beta-depleted transplantation in children. Unique molecular identifiers were used in preparing the TCRbeta library. TCRdb re-called the PCR reads through MiXCR, storing one row per CDR3 protein. Among 200,000 to 250,000 distinct CDR3 sequences listed, over 20% were seen once. The CDR3 runs 17 residues. The junction had 6 bases not matched to a gene; V was cut back by 1 base and J by 0 bases. Germline V gene data show CDR1 as SGHTA and CDR2 as FQGNSA. Findings of the study overall: Two months or so post-transplant, alpha-beta T cells reportedly derived from several hundred expanded graft clones. When one year had passed after transplant, most T-cell counts and diversity came from newly produced T cells.

This clonotype was counted a few times. Antigen specificity is unknown. This material consisted of PBMCs, taken before TCRalphabeta/CD19-depleted stem cell transplant. The TCR was taken from a girl aged 2-10 years with Fanconi anemia, due to receive a stem cell transplant. The chain is built from TRBV7-2 and TRBJ2-4; 7 bases line up with TRBD1. The CDR3 sequence is CASSLGWDSLAKNIQYF. The CDR3 coding sequence is TGTGCCAGCAGCTTAGGGTGGGACAGCCTAGCCAAAAACATTCAGTACTTC.